Below are 8 T cell receptor beta chains sequenced from a single sample in a study of cytomegalovirus exposure and HLA in healthy donors. PCR used 60 Vbeta primers and 13 Jbeta primers. Some clones are missing from TCRdb's copy, which holds only in-frame ones; the method was immunoSEQ multiplex PCR. The data hold about 94,000 clones, with 81% observed a single time. Source material: PBMCs. All receptors come from a human donor in good health.

The V call is TRBV19, the J call TRBJ1-5; 9 bases match TRBD1. Germline V lookup: CDR1 LNHDA, CDR2 SQIVND (reference sequence). The CDR3 contains 16 residues. V lost 5 bases to trimming and J lost 3 bases; unmatched junction nucleotides: 8. CDR3 loop: CASSSGTGTYNQPQHF. CDR3 nucleotide sequence: TGTGCCAGTAGTTCAGGGACAGGGACATACAATCAGCCCCAGCATTTT.

This clone has only a few counts. The J gene is TRBJ1-1, the V gene TRBV6-5; D not resolved. This CDR3 spans 12 amino acids. The germline V and J ends were trimmed by 5 bases and 7 bases, with 11 bases remaining between them. Germline V gene lookup returns CDR1 MNHEY and CDR2 SVGAGI. The DNA of the CDR3 is TGTGCCAGCAGTAGGACTCCTTTTGAAGCTTTCTTT. Its protein product is CASSRTPFEAFF.

This sequence joins TRBV7-3 and TRBJ2-3; 10 nucleotides align to TRBD2. V gave up 3 bases and J gave up 5 bases; unmatched junction bases: 5. The CDR3 sequence is 15 residues long. Germline CDR1 and CDR2: SGHTA and FQGTGA. CDR3 protein: CASSFGGTSVDTQYF. For the CDR3, the DNA is TGTGCCAGCAGCTTTGGCGGGACTAGCGTAGATACGCAGTATTTT.

J is TRBJ2-7 and V is TRBV7-6; TRBD1 might be the D (6 bases). The V gene lost 2 bases and the J gene lost 6 bases, with 11 bases spanning the gap. The CDR3 runs 13 residues. Germline loops: CDR1 SGHVS, CDR2 FNYEAQ. DNA for the CDR3: TGTGCCAGCAGCTTAAGGCAGGGGAGCGAGCAGTACTTC. Its translation is CASSLRQGSEQYF.

The V call is TRBV4-3, the J call TRBJ2-2; D might be TRBD2 (6 bases). Germline CDR1 reads LGHNA; CDR2 reads YSLEER. The CDR3 is made up of 15 amino acids. Trimming shortened V by 4 bases and J by 4 bases, and 13 bases separated the two germline ends. CDR3 sequence (DNA): TGCGCCAGCAGCCTAGACGGGGGTCTCACCGGGGAGCTGTTTTTT. This sequence encodes CASSLDGGLTGELFF.

This clone was observed a single time. The chain is built from TRBV6-4 and TRBJ2-1; no definite D call. The V gene lost 3 bases and the J gene lost 2 bases, with 11 bases spanning the gap. There are 15 residues in the CDR3. In germline, CDR1 is MRHNA, CDR2 SNTAGT. The CDR3 protein is CASSDGLTPYNEQFF. The CDR3 DNA sequence: TGTGCCAGCAGTGATGGGCTAACCCCCTACAATGAGCAGTTCTTC.

This clone is a singleton in its sample. The J gene is TRBJ1-1, the V gene TRBV7-6, with a weak D call TRBD1 (6 bases). V shed 1 base and J shed 4 bases, with 10 bases lying between them. Germline loops: CDR1 SGHVS, CDR2 FNYEAQ. The CDR3 extends over 14 amino acids. CDR3 nucleotide sequence: TGTGCCAGCAGCTTAGATCAAGGGGGCACTGAAGCTTTCTTT. This codes for CASSLDQGGTEAFF.

This chain uses TRBV7-6 with TRBJ2-3; 9 positions agree with TRBD2. Trimming cost V 3 bases and J 7 bases; bases outside gene matches: 11. The CDR3 consists of 16 residues. The germline gives CDR1 SGHVS, CDR2 FNYEAQ. Here the CDR3 DNA reads TGTGCCAGCAGCTTTCGCGCGCGACTAGCGGAATATACGCAGTATTTT. Amino acid sequence: CASSFRARLAEYTQYF.